These 17 T cell receptor beta chains originate from one sample sequenced in a study of blood T cells in healthy people across ages. A J-beta primer mix and a sample-barcoded 5' primer were used in a second PCR of roughly 7 to 12 cycles. TCRdb redid the calling of the 5' RACE reads with MiXCR, one entry per CDR3 protein. The data show 500,000 to 650,000 distinct CDR3 sequences, roughly a quarter seen once. These data are also associated with another study on T cells of mothers and their children.

The sample taken for sequencing was blood. The receptors stem from a boy aged 2 to 9 in good health.

This clonotype appeared a few times. The V gene is TRBV3-1, the J gene TRBJ2-6, with TRBD1 as a possible D gene (5 bases). Germline V CDR1 and CDR2: LGHDT, YNNKEL (reference sequence). Trimming removed 1 base from V and 2 bases from J, with 12 bases in between. The CDR3 sequence is 17 residues long. The CDR3 DNA follows: TGTGCCAGCAGCCAAGGATCAGGCAGGGCTGGGGCCAACGTCCTGACTTTC. It codes for CASSQGSGRAGANVLTF.

This clonotype appeared a few times. The rearrangement links TRBV7-8 to TRBJ1-4, with 9 bases lining up with TRBD1. CDR1 and CDR2 (germline): SGHVS, FQNEAQ. The CDR3 extends over 14 amino acids. With 5 bases clipped from V and 12 bases from J, the junction kept 10 bases outside the gene matches. CDR3 residues: CASSKRTGEEQLFF. DNA of the CDR3: TGTGCCAGCAGCAAACGGACAGGGGAAGAGCAACTGTTTTTT.

This clonotype was seen more than once but under ten times. The V and J genes are TRBV13 and TRBJ2-1; D ambiguous. CDR3 length: 13 amino acids. Trimming removed 8 bases from V and 0 bases from J, with 8 bases in between. Germline lookup yields CDR1 PRHDT and CDR2 FYEKMQ (reference sequence). The CDR3 DNA follows: TGTGCCAGCTCGACCCCCTCCTACAATGAGCAGTTCTTC. This translates into CASSTPSYNEQFF.

This clonotype was found a few times. This chain's CDR3 is CASRLPYQETQYF. CDR3 in DNA: TGTGCCAGCAGGCTACCGTACCAAGAGACCCAGTACTTC. The genes are TRBV6-2 or TRBV6-3 and TRBJ2-5; D unresolved. From germline, CDR1 is MNHEY and CDR2 SVGEGT. CDR3 length equals 13 residues. V lost 6 bases, J lost 0 bases, and 8 bases lay in between.

This clonotype was seen a few times. In DNA form, the CDR3 reads TGCGCCAGCAGCCAAGATCCCCAGACCGCGGGGGAACTGTTTTTT. Amino acids: CASSQDPQTAGELFF. The V gene is TRBV4-3, the J gene TRBJ1-4, with D tentatively TRBD1 (5 bases). This CDR3 comprises 15 residues. CDR1 and CDR2 from the germline V gene are LGHNA and YSLEER. The V and J ends lost 0 bases and 12 bases respectively, with 17 bases between them.

The J gene is TRBJ1-2, the V gene TRBV13; D possibly corresponds to TRBD1 (6 bases). In germline, CDR1 is PRHDT, CDR2 FYEKMQ (reference sequence). Trimming removed 5 bases at V and 3 bases at J, with 16 bases between. The CDR3 length is 15 residues. CDR3 loop: CASSRGPKGDYGYTF. CDR3 nucleotide sequence: TGTGCCAGCAGCCGTGGACCTAAGGGGGACTATGGCTACACCTTC.

J is TRBJ1-6 and V is TRBV5-1, with TRBD1 matching over 7 bases. The germline gives CDR1 SGHRS, CDR2 YFSETQ. Trimming at V came to 4 bases and at J to 5 bases, leaving 6 bases not matched to a gene. This CDR3 has 15 residues. The CDR3 here is CASSLQGRDNSPLHF. As DNA, the CDR3 is TGCGCCAGCAGCCTACAGGGGAGGGATAATTCACCCCTCCACTTT.

Concerning this clonotype itself: Relative to the germline gene, one junction end is altered; a read error may explain this. The J gene is TRBJ1-1, the V gene TRBV7-2; perhaps TRBD1 as D (6 bases). From germline, CDR1 is SGHTA and CDR2 FQGNSA. CDR3 size: 16 residues. The CDR3 loop is CVSSFLRDTLDAEAFF. CDR3 nucleotides: TGTGTCAGCAGCTTCCTCCGGGACACCCTAGACGCTGAAGCTTTCTTT.

CDR3 protein: CASSQVTGTGELFF. Here the CDR3 DNA reads TGTGCCAGCAGCCAAGTCACAGGGACCGGGGAGCTGTTTTTT. J is TRBJ2-2 and V is TRBV3-1; tentative D call: TRBD1 (6 bases). This CDR3 contains 14 residues. Germline loops: CDR1 LGHDT, CDR2 YNNKEL (reference sequence). V was shortened by 1 base and J by 5 bases, with 8 bases between the two germline ends.

The table lists this clonotype with a few counts. This rearrangement joins TRBV20-1 to TRBJ2-5, with 7 positions matching TRBD1. CDR3 length: 20 amino acids. CDR1 DFQATT and CDR2 SNEGSKA come from the germline V gene (reference sequence). The J segment lost 4 bases and the V segment lost 3 bases, leaving 26 bases of the junction unmatched. The CDR3 reads CSARTGPPRTQTGFGETQYF. DNA of the CDR3: TGCAGTGCTAGGACTGGACCGCCTCGGACACAGACAGGGTTCGGAGAGACCCAGTACTTC.

V usage is TRBV20-1 and J usage is TRBJ2-5; D perhaps matches TRBD2 (5 bases). CDR1 is DFQATT, CDR2 SNEGSKA, per germline (reference sequence). The CDR3 contains 15 residues. V gave up 4 bases and J gave up 0 bases, with 15 bases separating them. CDR3 nucleotides: TGCAGTGCTACAGGTACCCGAGCGGACCAAGAGACCCAGTACTTC. This encodes CSATGTRADQETQYF.

This clonotype occurred a few times. The chain joins TRBV13 to TRBJ1-2, with 7 bases identical to TRBD1. The J segment lost 3 bases and the V segment lost 5 bases, leaving 6 bases of the junction unmatched. The CDR3 contains 14 residues. The germline CDR1 and CDR2 sequences are PRHDT and FYEKMQ (reference sequence). The CDR3 bases are TGTGCCAGCAGCCGGGACAGCAGTTACTATGGCTACACCTTC. Its protein product is CASSRDSSYYGYTF.

With respect to this clonotype: Its ends do not fully match the called genes, so a read error is possible. The gene calls are TRBV20-1 and TRBJ1-1, with 8 bases that match TRBD1. The germline CDR1 and CDR2 sequences are DFQATT and SNEGSKA (reference sequence). This CDR3 is 13 amino acids long. The CDR3 nucleotides read TGCAGTGATAGATTCTCAGGGGGCGGTGAAGCTTTCTTT. Translated: CSDRFSGGGEAFF.

In its sample, this clonotype was seen a few times. The chain carries TRBV7-2 and TRBJ2-4; 8 nucleotides match TRBD1. CDR3 size: 15 residues. The J segment lost 6 bases and the V segment lost 5 bases, leaving 9 bases of the junction unmatched. Per germline, CDR1 SGHTA and CDR2 FQGNSA. Here the CDR3 reads CASSLDRGAGNIQYF. The CDR3 region has the DNA TGTGCCAGCAGCCTCGACAGGGGCGCAGGAAACATTCAGTACTTC.

This clonotype turned up a few times. The chain uses TRBV24-1 and TRBJ2-3; D is unresolved. Germline CDR1 is KGHDR and CDR2 is SFDVKD. The ends were cut back, 3 bases at V and 4 bases at J, with 7 bases in the middle. The CDR3 extends over 13 amino acids. The CDR3 spells CATSDRLADTQYF. The CDR3 coding sequence is TGTGCCACCAGTGATCGTTTGGCAGATACGCAGTATTTT.

J is TRBJ2-5 and V is TRBV3-1; 15 nucleotides agree with TRBD2. Germline loops: CDR1 LGHDT, CDR2 YNNKEL (reference sequence). CDR3 length: 17 amino acids. The V segment lost 1 base and the J segment 7 bases; nucleotides outside the gene matches: 7. The CDR3 reads CASSQGTSGGAPVTQYF. The CDR3 bases are TGTGCCAGCAGCCAAGGGACTAGCGGGGGGGCCCCAGTGACCCAGTACTTC.

This clonotype was seen a few times. The V and J genes are TRBV6-2 or TRBV6-3 and TRBJ2-4; D tentatively reads TRBD1 or TRBD2 (5 bases each). Trimming shortened V by 2 bases and J by 6 bases, and 23 bases separated the two germline ends. CDR3 length: 18 amino acids. Germline V gene sequence: CDR1 MNHEY, CDR2 SVGEGT. The CDR3 nucleotides are TGTGCCAGCAGTTACCCGAGGGGTACTCTCCTTTCGGGAAACATTCAGTACTTC. Protein sequence: CASSYPRGTLLSGNIQYF.